This T cell receptor beta chain was sequenced during a study of blood T cells in healthy people across ages. Germline CDR1 reads MNHNS; CDR2 reads SASEGT. With 2 bases removed from V and 2 bases from J, the gap between germline ends came to 10 bases. The CDR3 extends over 14 amino acids. Researchers report isolating at least 6.5 million PBMCs per sample. A second about 7 to 11 cycle PCR used barcoded and J-beta primers. TCRdb called the 5' RACE reads again in MiXCR, with one record for every CDR3 protein. The sample holds 1.2 million to 1.5 million distinct CDR3 sequences, 59% seen once. As to this clonotype: Its antigen is currently unknown.

Overall study results and limits: Significant beta diversity loss was already apparent by age roughly 43, declining roughly linearly.

The material sequenced was blood. The V call is TRBV6-1, the J call TRBJ2-7; possible D gene TRBD1, 6 bases. The TCR sequence derives from a man aged 18 to 29 in good health. Written as DNA, the CDR3 is TGTGCCAGCAGTGAATTGGGACAACCCTACGAGCAGTACTTC. It encodes CASSELGQPYEQYF.